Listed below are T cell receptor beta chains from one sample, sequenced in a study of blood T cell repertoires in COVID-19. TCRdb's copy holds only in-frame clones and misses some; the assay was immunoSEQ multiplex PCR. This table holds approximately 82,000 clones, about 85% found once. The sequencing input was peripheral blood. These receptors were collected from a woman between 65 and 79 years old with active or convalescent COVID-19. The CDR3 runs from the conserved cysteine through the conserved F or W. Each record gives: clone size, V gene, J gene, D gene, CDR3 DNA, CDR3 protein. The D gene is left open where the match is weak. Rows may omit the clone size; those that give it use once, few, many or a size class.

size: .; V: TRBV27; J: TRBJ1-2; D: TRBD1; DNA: TGTGCCAGCAGTGACAGGGTTGGCTACACCTTC; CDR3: CASSDRVGYTF
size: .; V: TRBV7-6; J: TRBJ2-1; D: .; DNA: TGTGCCAGCAGCTTAGCGCGGGGGGGGACAGGTGTCTATGAGCAGTTCTTC; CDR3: CASSLARGGTGVYEQFF
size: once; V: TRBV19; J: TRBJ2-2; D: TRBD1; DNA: TGTGCCAGTAGCAACTCCCAGGGGGCGTATACCGGGGAGCTGTTTTTT; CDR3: CASSNSQGAYTGELFF
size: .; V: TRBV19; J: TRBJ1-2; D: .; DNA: TGTGCCAGTACTCCCTTGGGGGGGTACTATGGCTACACCTTC; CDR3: CASTPLGGYYGYTF
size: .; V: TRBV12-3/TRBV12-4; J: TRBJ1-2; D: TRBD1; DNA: TGTGCCAGCAGTCGGACAGGCCCAGAAGGCTACACCTTC; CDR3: CASSRTGPEGYTF
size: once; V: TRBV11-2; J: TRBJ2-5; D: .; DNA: TGTGCCAGCAGTTTTAGCTTGGCAGAGACCCAGTACTTC; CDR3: CASSFSLAETQYF
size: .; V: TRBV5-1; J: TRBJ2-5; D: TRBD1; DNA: TGCGCCAGCAGCTTGGACAGGGGGCTTTTGGAGACCCAGTACTTC; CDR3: CASSLDRGLLETQYF
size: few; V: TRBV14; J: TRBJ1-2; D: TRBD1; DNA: TGTGCCAGCAGCCCCCGGACAGGGACCAATGGCTACACCTTC; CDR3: CASSPRTGTNGYTF
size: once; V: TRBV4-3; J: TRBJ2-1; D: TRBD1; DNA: TGCGCCAGCAGCCGACAGGGCCTTTACAATGAGCAGTTCTTC; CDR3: CASSRQGLYNEQFF
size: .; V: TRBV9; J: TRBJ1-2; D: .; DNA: TGTGCCAGCAGCGCTTTGGGGGGTGAGTGGGTCTATGGCTACACCTTC; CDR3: CASSALGGEWVYGYTF
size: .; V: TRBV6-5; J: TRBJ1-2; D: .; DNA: TGTGCCAGCAAAGCGACCCTCTATGGCTACACCTTC; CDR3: CASKATLYGYTF